Each of the 26 T cell receptor beta chains below was sequenced from the same sample in a study of identical twins. TCRdb used MiXCR to reprocess the 5' RACE reads, holding one entry per CDR3 protein. The sample has just over 500,000 distinct CDR3 sequences; approximately 22% are singletons. This same sample was also taken into another study, of T cells expressing NK-cell markers.

The sequenced sample was CD4+ T cells sorted from blood. The receptors shown here come from a woman aged 18 to 35 in good health.

The V gene is TRBV10-3, the J gene TRBJ2-1, with 7 bases fitting TRBD1. Germline V gene data show CDR1 as ENHRY and CDR2 as SYGVKD. The V gene end was trimmed by 5 bases and the J gene end by 1 base; junction bases not matched to a gene: 5. The CDR3 totals 15 residues. The CDR3 region has the DNA TGTGCCATCAGTCGGACAGGAAGTTCCTACAATGAGCAGTTCTTC. This codes for CAISRTGSSYNEQFF.

This clonotype was observed many times. The junction departs from germline at one end; a sequencing error may be responsible. This rearrangement joins TRBV7-7 to TRBJ2-2, with D perhaps TRBD2 (6 bases). This CDR3 spans 15 amino acids. Germline V gene lookup returns CDR1 SSHAT and CDR2 FNYEAQ (reference sequence). CDR3: CASSLLRAGTGELFF. CDR3 coding DNA: TGTGCTAGCAGCTTACTCCGCGCGGGGACCGGGGAGCTGTTTTTT.

The rearrangement uses TRBV5-1 and TRBJ2-5; tentative D call: TRBD2 (6 bases). Between the trimmed V and J ends, which lost 0 bases and 5 bases, there was a span of 14 bases. The CDR3 runs 15 residues. The V gene's germline CDR1 is SGHRS and CDR2 YFSETQ. The CDR3 region has the DNA TGCGCCAGCAGCTTGGGGGTCGCGGGGCTGGAGACCCAGTACTTC. Protein product: CASSLGVAGLETQYF. The full variable domain, rest sourced from reference TRBV5-1 and TRBJ2-5, is KAGVTQTPRYLIKTRGQQVTLSCSPISGHRSVSWYQQTPGQGLQFLFEYFSETQRNKGNFPGRFSGRQFSNSRSEMNVSTLELGDSALYLCASSLGVAGLETQYFGPGTRLLVL.

Only one count was recorded for this clonotype. The rearrangement links TRBV24-1 to TRBJ2-2; 7 nucleotides line up with TRBD2. The CDR3 consists of 15 residues. Germline V gene lookup returns CDR1 KGHDR and CDR2 SFDVKD. After removal of 3 bases from V and 4 bases from J, the junction contained 4 bases not matched to a gene. CDR3 sequence reads: CATSDGGRPTGELFF. CDR3 coding DNA: TGTGCCACCAGTGATGGCGGGAGACCCACCGGGGAGCTGTTTTTT.

The V and J genes are TRBV29-1 and TRBJ2-5, with unresolved D. Trimming left V 4 bases short and J 5 bases short, with 11 bases between. This CDR3 is built from 12 residues. Germline CDR1 is SQVTM and CDR2 is ANQGSEA. The CDR3 nucleotides read TGCAGCGTTGTAGGCCTCAGGGAGACCCAGTACTTC. Residues: CSVVGLRETQYF.

This clonotype appeared a few times. The CDR3 region has the DNA TGTGCCAGCAGCTTACCCCTAGCGGGAAATGAGCAGTTCTTC. Translated, it gives CASSLPLAGNEQFF. The chain carries TRBV7-2 and TRBJ2-1; 9 nucleotides align to TRBD2. The CDR3 loop spans 14 amino acids. The J segment lost 7 bases and the V segment lost 2 bases, leaving 3 bases of the junction unmatched. Germline-derived CDR1 and CDR2 are SGHTA and FQGNSA.

This clonotype was counted many times. CDR3 protein: CASSPRDTYGYTF. CDR3 in DNA: TGTGCCAGCAGCCCGAGGGACACCTATGGCTACACCTTC. The rearrangement uses TRBV5-5 and TRBJ1-2, with a tentative D call TRBD1 (6 bases). The CDR3 runs 13 residues. V lost 4 bases, J lost 4 bases, and 11 bases lay in between. Per germline, CDR1 SGHKS and CDR2 YYEKEE (reference sequence).

In this sample, this clonotype turned up a few times. The chain carries TRBV20-1 and TRBJ1-1; no clear D gene. This CDR3 is 12 amino acids long. Trimming removed 1 base from V and 7 bases from J, with 10 bases in between. CDR1 and CDR2 from the germline V gene are DFQATT and SNEGSKA (reference sequence). The CDR3 coding sequence is TGCAGTGCTAGAGGCAGCGTCTATGAAGCTTTCTTT. It translates to CSARGSVYEAFF.

This clonotype has a handful of counts. The chain joins TRBV5-6 to TRBJ1-6; 10 bases agree with TRBD1. In germline, CDR1 is SGHDT, CDR2 YYEEEE. After removal of 5 bases from V and 9 bases from J, the junction contained 5 bases not matched to a gene. The CDR3 is 14 residues long. Written as DNA, the CDR3 is TGTGCCAGCAGTTCGACAGGGGGCACTTCACCCCTCCACTTT. Protein: CASSSTGGTSPLHF.

This chain uses TRBV20-1 with TRBJ2-3; the D is unclear. This CDR3 comprises 15 residues. V dropped 6 bases and J dropped 4 bases, with 20 bases sitting between them. Germline CDR1 reads DFQATT; CDR2 reads SNEGSKA (reference sequence). The CDR3: CSATPPGQSPDTQYF. Here the CDR3 DNA reads TGCAGTGCAACCCCCCCGGGCCAGAGCCCAGATACGCAGTATTTT.

The chain combines TRBV5-1 with TRBJ2-7, with 8 nucleotides matching TRBD1. Germline-derived CDR1 and CDR2 are SGHRS and YFSETQ. The CDR3 is made up of 14 amino acids. Trimming at V came to 4 bases and at J to 10 bases, leaving 13 bases not matched to a gene. CDR3 residues: CASSASDRVNRQYF. DNA for the CDR3: TGCGCCAGCAGCGCCTCGGACAGGGTAAATCGCCAGTACTTC.

The sample holds a few counts of this clonotype. The chain employs TRBV20-1 and TRBJ2-5, with D tentatively TRBD1 (5 bases). Trimming took off 2 bases at V and 5 bases at J, with 9 bases between the two ends. This CDR3 is built from 12 residues. Germline V CDR1 and CDR2: DFQATT, SNEGSKA (reference sequence). The CDR3 here is CSARRGYETQYF. CDR3 DNA: TGCAGTGCTAGAAGGGGTTACGAGACCCAGTACTTC.

A word on this clonotype: At one end the junction does not follow the germline gene, possibly because of a read error. V and J are TRBV29-1 and TRBJ2-5; 8 bases are a match to TRBD1. The CDR3 covers 14 residues. CDR1 is SQVTM and CDR2 is ANQGSEA in the germline V gene. This chain's CDR3 is CSAEDRAAPETQCF. DNA of the CDR3: TGCAGTGCGGAGGACAGGGCCGCCCCGGAGACCCAGTGCTTC.

The chain is built from TRBV20-1 and TRBJ2-2; D unclear. CDR1 DFQATT and CDR2 SNEGSKA come from the germline V gene (reference sequence). Trimming removed 4 bases from V and 4 bases from J, with 10 bases in between. This CDR3 is built from 13 residues. The CDR3 DNA reads TGCAGTGCTAACCCGCCGGGCACCGGGGAGCTGTTTTTT. Its translation is CSANPPGTGELFF.

This clonotype was picked up a small number of times. The genes are TRBV5-1 and TRBJ2-3, with TRBD2 matching 9 bases. The CDR3 has 15 amino acids. The germline V gene encodes CDR1 SGHRS and CDR2 YFSETQ. The J segment lost 9 bases and the V segment lost 7 bases, leaving 15 bases of the junction unmatched. The CDR3 region is CASARWRGGLGTQYF. CDR3 nucleotides: TGCGCCAGCGCCCGGTGGCGGGGGGGCTTAGGGACGCAGTATTTT.

The chain recombines TRBV12-3 or TRBV12-4 with TRBJ1-5, with D hard to call. This CDR3 has 15 residues. Trimming removed 2 bases from V and 0 bases from J, with 8 bases in between. The CDR3 region has the DNA TGTGCCAGCAGTTTAAGGGAGAATAGCAATCAGCCCCAGCATTTT. It translates to CASSLRENSNQPQHF.

V usage is TRBV7-2 and J usage is TRBJ2-1; no firm D call. This CDR3 comprises 15 residues. Germline CDR1 SGHTA, CDR2 FQGNSA. The V gene lost 7 bases and the J gene lost 6 bases, with 19 bases spanning the gap. In DNA form, the CDR3 reads TGTGCCAGCACCCCAGATCCGACTTATGTCAATGAGCAGTTCTTC. Translating it yields CASTPDPTYVNEQFF.

In this sample, this clonotype turned up a few times. The genes are TRBV7-9 and TRBJ2-5; TRBD1 agrees at 9 bases. This CDR3 comprises 14 residues. V lost 5 bases and J lost 3; bases outside the gene matches: 4. Germline-derived CDR1 and CDR2 are SEHNR and FQNEAQ (reference sequence). The chain's CDR3 is CASSPQGAEETQYF. DNA for the CDR3: TGTGCCAGCAGCCCACAGGGGGCGGAAGAGACCCAGTACTTC.

The CDR3 coding sequence is TGCAGTGCTAGTTTTAAGAACAATGAGCAGTTCTTC. It yields the protein CSASFKNNEQFF. The chain is built from TRBV20-1 and TRBJ2-1; D is undetermined. Trimming took 3 bases from V and 5 from J, leaving 8 bases between them. This CDR3 region has 12 residues. Germline CDR1 DFQATT, CDR2 SNEGSKA (reference sequence).

CDR3 DNA: TGTGCCAGCAGTTCCCCCGGGATGGTCAAGCAGTACTTC. Its translation: CASSSPGMVKQYF. V usage is TRBV27 and J usage is TRBJ2-7, with D perhaps matching TRBD2 (5 bases). CDR1 MNHEY and CDR2 SMNVEV come from the germline V gene (reference sequence). Trimming removed 4 bases from V and 8 bases from J, with 15 bases in between. The CDR3 is 13 residues long.

This clonotype has a count of ten or more. The chain has TRBV9 and TRBJ2-5; tentatively, D is TRBD1 or TRBD2 (5 bases each). V gave up 0 bases and J gave up 4 bases, with 13 bases separating them. The V gene's germline CDR1 is SGDLS and CDR2 YYNGEE. The CDR3 is 15 residues long. DNA of the CDR3: TGTGCCAGCAGCGTAGCCCCGGGACCGTTAGAGACCCAGTACTTC. Protein product: CASSVAPGPLETQYF.

The genes are TRBV6-1 and TRBJ2-7, with D tentatively TRBD1 (6 bases). Between the trimmed V and J ends, which lost 7 bases and 2 bases, there was a span of 21 bases. CDR1 and CDR2 from the germline V gene are MNHNS and SASEGT. CDR3 length equals 16 residues. DNA for the CDR3: TGTGCCAGCAAAAAAACAGGGATTGGGCAACCCTACGAGCAGTACTTC. Translation: CASKKTGIGQPYEQYF.

In regard to this clonotype: This sequence may be a read error, since a much larger clone differs from it by one base. This sequence joins TRBV5-1 and TRBJ1-4; no clear D gene. Germline-derived CDR1 and CDR2 are SGHRS and YFSETQ. The CDR3 extends over 15 amino acids. Trimming removed 2 bases at V and 5 bases at J, with 13 bases between. The CDR3 coding sequence is TGCGCCAGCAGCTTCGGAAGTCGGATGAATGAAAAACTGTTTTTT. Translation: CASSFGSRMNEKLFF.

This rearrangement joins TRBV20-1 to TRBJ1-2, with D tentatively TRBD1 (6 bases). Trimming pared 5 bases from V and 4 bases from J, leaving 11 bases between. The CDR3 is 12 amino acids. Germline CDR1 is DFQATT and CDR2 is SNEGSKA (reference sequence). CDR3 sequence reads: CSASGQSYGYTF. DNA of the CDR3: TGCAGTGCTTCAGGACAGTCCTATGGCTACACCTTC.

A few counts support this clonotype. The DNA for the CDR3 is TGTGCCAGCGAGGGATTTAGCGGCTACACCTTC. Protein product: CASEGFSGYTF. The chain carries TRBV2 and TRBJ1-2; no clear D. Germline V CDR1 and CDR2: SNHLY, FYNNEI. Trimming removed 8 bases at V and 8 bases at J, with 12 bases between. The CDR3 contains 11 residues.

This clonotype was observed a few times. V usage is TRBV7-2 and J usage is TRBJ2-1; D gene unclear. Trimming shortened V by 2 bases and J by 0 bases, and 8 bases separated the two germline ends. Germline loops: CDR1 SGHTA, CDR2 FQGNSA. The CDR3 loop spans 15 amino acids. CDR3: CASSLIRSSYNEQFF. CDR3 nucleotide sequence: TGTGCCAGCAGCTTAATCCGAAGCTCCTACAATGAGCAGTTCTTC.